This TCR beta chain was sequenced during a study of shared clonotypes between healthy human individuals. Across the study: CD8 memory received one plate per donor, CD8 naive two, CD4 memory three and CD4 naive three.

The data were produced by immunoSEQ multiplex PCR, yet TCRdb's version contains in-frame clones alone and is incomplete. This table has 1,400,000 or so clones, 97% to 99% appearing once. Germline CDR1 reads LNHDA; CDR2 reads SQIVND (reference sequence). This CDR3 is built from 13 residues. V lost 6 bases to trimming and J lost 7 bases, with 16 bases between them. Overall study findings and caveats: Shared clonotypes: approximately 4.5% naive CD4, 3% to 3.5% naive CD8, 2.3% memory CD4, about 0.4% memory CD8. As a rule, naive subsets had a larger estimated richness than memory subsets. Unshared clonotypes carried lower generation probabilities than those common to all four donors.

About this clone: Antigen: not known.

The chain employs TRBV19 and TRBJ2-7; the D gene is possibly TRBD1 (6 bases). The clonotype was recovered from a man younger than 45 in good health. Specimen: naive CD4+ T cells sorted from blood. The subset here: CD45RA+ positively selected. This chain's CDR3 is CASSQDRSREQYF. DNA of the CDR3: TGTGCCAGTAGCCAGGACAGATCGAGGGAGCAGTACTTC.